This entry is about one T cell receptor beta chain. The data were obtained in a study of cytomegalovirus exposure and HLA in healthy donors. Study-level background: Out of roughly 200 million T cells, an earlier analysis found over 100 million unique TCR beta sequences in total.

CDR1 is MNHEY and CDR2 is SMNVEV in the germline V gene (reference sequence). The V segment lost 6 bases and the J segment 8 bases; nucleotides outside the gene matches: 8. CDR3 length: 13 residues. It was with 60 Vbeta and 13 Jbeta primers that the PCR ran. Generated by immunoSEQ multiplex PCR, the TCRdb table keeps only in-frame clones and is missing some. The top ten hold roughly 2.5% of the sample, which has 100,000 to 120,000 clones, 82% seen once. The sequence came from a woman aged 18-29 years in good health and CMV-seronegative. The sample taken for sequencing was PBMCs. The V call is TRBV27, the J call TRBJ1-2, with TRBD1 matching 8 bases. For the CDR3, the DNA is TGTGCCAGCAGAACCCCAGGGGGCGTCGGCTACACCTTC. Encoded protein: CASRTPGGVGYTF.